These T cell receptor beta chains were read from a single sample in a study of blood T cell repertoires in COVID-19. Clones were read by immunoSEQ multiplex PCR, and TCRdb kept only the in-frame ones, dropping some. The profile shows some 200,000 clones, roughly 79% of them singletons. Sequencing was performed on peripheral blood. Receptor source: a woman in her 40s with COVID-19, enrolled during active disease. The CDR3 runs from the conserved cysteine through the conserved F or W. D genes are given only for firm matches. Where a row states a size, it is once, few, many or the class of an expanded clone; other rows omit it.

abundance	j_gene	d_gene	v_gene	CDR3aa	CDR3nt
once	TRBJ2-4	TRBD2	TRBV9	CASSPSLAGDIQYF	TGTGCCAGCAGCCCTTCACTAGCGGGAGACATTCAGTACTTC
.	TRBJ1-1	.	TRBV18	CASSPQKLTGRNTEAFF	TGTGCCAGCTCACCTCAAAAGTTGACAGGAAGGAACACTGAAGCTTTCTTT
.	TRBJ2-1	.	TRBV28	CASSSTGGVSYNEQFF	TGTGCCAGCAGTTCGACAGGAGGAGTCTCCTACAATGAGCAGTTCTTC
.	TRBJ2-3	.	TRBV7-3	CASSLTAQNTQYF	TGTGCCAGCAGCTTAACAGCGCAAAATACGCAGTATTTT
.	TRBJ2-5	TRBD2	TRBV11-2	CASSLGLAGEGSQYF	TGTGCCAGCAGCTTGGGACTAGCGGGCGAAGGGTCCCAGTACTTC
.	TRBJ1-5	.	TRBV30	CAWRGGSNQPQHF	TGTGCCTGGAGAGGGGGAAGCAATCAGCCCCAGCATTTT
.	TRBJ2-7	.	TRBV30	CAWSLGRAYEQYF	TGTGCCTGGAGCTTAGGCAGGGCCTACGAGCAGTACTTC
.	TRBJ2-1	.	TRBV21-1	CASSKSGTFTYNEQFF	TGTGCCAGCAGCAAATCCGGGACATTCACCTACAATGAGCAGTTCTTC
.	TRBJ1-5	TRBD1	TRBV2	CASSADRTGGNQPQHF	TGTGCCAGCAGCGCGGACAGGACTGGGGGCAATCAGCCCCAGCATTTT
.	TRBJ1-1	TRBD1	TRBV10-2	CATQGLNTEAFF	TGCGCCACACAGGGGCTGAACACTGAAGCTTTCTTT
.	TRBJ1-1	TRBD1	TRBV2	CASSKTGFNTEAFF	TGTGCCAGCAGCAAGACAGGGTTTAACACTGAAGCTTTCTTT
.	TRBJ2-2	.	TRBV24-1	CATSRGEAGNTGELFF	TGTGCCACCTCCCGAGGGGAGGCGGGGAACACCGGGGAGCTGTTTTTT
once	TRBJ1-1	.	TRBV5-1	CASSRDTENTEAFF	TGCGCCAGCAGCAGGGACACGGAGAACACTGAAGCTTTCTTT
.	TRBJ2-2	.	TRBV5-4	CASNLQGPNTGELFF	TGTGCCAGCAACCTACAGGGCCCGAACACCGGGGAGCTGTTTTTT
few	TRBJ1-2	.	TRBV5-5	CASSPGDKGYGYTF	TGTGCCAGCAGCCCAGGGGACAAGGGCTATGGCTACACCTTC
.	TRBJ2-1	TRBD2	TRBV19	CASSAIREDYNEQFF	TGTGCCAGTAGCGCTATCCGGGAGGACTACAATGAGCAGTTCTTC
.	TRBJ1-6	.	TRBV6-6	CASSYSLGTYNSPLHF	TGTGCCAGCAGTTACTCCCTCGGGACCTATAATTCACCCCTCCACTTT
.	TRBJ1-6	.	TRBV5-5	CASSATGWNSPLHF	TGTGCCAGCAGCGCGACAGGTTGGAATTCACCCCTCCACTTT
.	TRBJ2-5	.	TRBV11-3	CASSLAVGETQYF	TGTGCCAGCAGCTTAGCTGTCGGAGAGACCCAGTACTTC
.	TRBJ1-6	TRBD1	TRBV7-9	CASSLETGSRGSPLHF	TGTGCCAGCAGCTTAGAGACAGGGAGCCGCGGGTCACCCCTCCACTTT
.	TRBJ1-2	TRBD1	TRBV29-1	CSVEPGGDGYTF	TGCAGCGTTGAACCAGGGGGAGATGGCTACACCTTC
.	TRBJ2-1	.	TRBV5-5	CASSFPNPGEQFF	TGTGCCAGCAGCTTTCCGAATCCCGGTGAGCAGTTCTTC
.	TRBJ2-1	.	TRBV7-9	CASSHIYSYNEQFF	TGTGCCAGCAGCCATATTTACAGTTACAATGAGCAGTTCTTC
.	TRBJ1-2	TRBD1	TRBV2	CASSDGEETGGSGYTF	TGTGCCAGCAGTGATGGCGAGGAGACAGGGGGCTCCGGCTACACCTTC
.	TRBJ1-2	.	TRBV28	CASSLRRAPYGYTF	TGTGCCAGCAGTTTGCGCAGGGCCCCCTATGGCTACACCTTC
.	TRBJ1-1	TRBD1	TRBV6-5	CASRIETGRTEAFF	TGTGCCAGCAGGATTGAGACAGGGAGGACTGAAGCTTTCTTT
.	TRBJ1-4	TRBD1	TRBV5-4	CASSTDRGREKLFF	TGTGCCAGCAGCACGGACAGGGGGCGAGAAAAACTGTTTTTT
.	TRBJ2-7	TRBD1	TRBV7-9	CASSQTGEDEQYF	TGTGCCAGCAGCCAGACAGGGGAGGACGAGCAGTACTTC
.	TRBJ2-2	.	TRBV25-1	CASSLMATGELFF	TGTGCCAGCAGTTTGATGGCCACCGGGGAGCTGTTTTTT
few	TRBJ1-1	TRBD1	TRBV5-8	CASSLVRGRTEAFF	TGTGCCAGCAGCTTGGTCAGGGGGCGGACTGAAGCTTTCTTT
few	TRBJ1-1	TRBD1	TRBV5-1	CASSERGQGKEAFF	TGCGCCAGCAGCGAGAGGGGACAGGGTAAGGAAGCTTTCTTT
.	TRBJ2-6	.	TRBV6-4	CASSEGGMGGANVLTF	TGTGCCAGCAGTGAGGGGGGAATGGGTGGGGCCAACGTCCTGACTTTC
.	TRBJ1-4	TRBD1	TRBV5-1	CASSSTGGGTNEKLFF	TGCGCCAGCAGCTCCACAGGGGGGGGAACTAATGAAAAACTGTTTTTT
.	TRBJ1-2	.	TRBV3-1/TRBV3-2	CASSQWGDAGYFRGYTF	TGTGCCAGCAGCCAGTGGGGCGACGCGGGGTATTTTCGTGGCTACACCTTC
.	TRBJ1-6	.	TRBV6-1	CASSDHPDSRGDSPLHF	TGTGCCAGCAGTGATCATCCGGACAGCAGAGGAGATTCACCCCTCCACTTT
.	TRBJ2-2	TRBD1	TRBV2	CASRSSGGANTGELFF	TGTGCCAGCAGAAGCTCAGGGGGCGCGAACACCGGGGAGCTGTTTTTT
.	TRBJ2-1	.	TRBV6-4	CASSDFQGTHEQFF	TGTGCCAGCAGTGACTTCCAGGGTACCCATGAGCAGTTCTTC
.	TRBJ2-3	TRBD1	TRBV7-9	CASSLRGQGASTDTQYF	TGTGCCAGCAGCTTAAGGGGACAGGGGGCTTCAACAGATACGCAGTATTTT